Reported below is one T cell receptor beta chain. Its antigen remains unknown. This sample stems from a study of T cell responses to AZD1222 COVID-19 vaccine. Study-wide results and limits: Among AZD1222 vaccinees, only 5 to 7 were seropositive at baseline. Spike-specific TCRs gained breadth and depth after people received two AZD1222 doses. Nearly half of spike-specific TCRs reportedly target variant regions that are unmutated in the B.1.351 and B.1.1.7 variants. White British donors predominated, females outnumbered males, and clonal diversity was possibly underestimated.

The repertoire was sequenced with immunoSEQ multiplex PCR; TCRdb's copy has only in-frame clones and lacks some. This sample carries some 200,000 clones, about nine tenths of them seen once, and the ten largest clones take about 3.5%. The length of the CDR3 is 15 residues. V was clipped by 4 bases and J by 4 bases; unmatched bases: 5. Germline CDR1 KGHDR, CDR2 SFDVKD. The clonotype was recovered from an adult who received the AZD1222 COVID-19 vaccine. V gene TRBV24-1 combines with J gene TRBJ2-5, with 10 bases matching TRBD1. The sequencing used peripheral blood, collected 28 days after the second AZD1222 dose. CDR3 sequence: CATSDPGQGGETQYF. The DNA for the CDR3 is TGTGCCACCAGTGACCCCGGACAGGGGGGAGAGACCCAGTACTTC.